The entry that follows covers one TCR beta chain sequence. As yet, its antigen is unknown. The data are from a study of T cell responses to AZD1222 COVID-19 vaccine. Study findings and constraints: Increased Spike-specific TCR breadth and depth were observed after two AZD1222 doses. With dominance at 160-218 and 743-854, vaccine-associated CD4 TCRs spanned spike.

J was trimmed by 3 bases and V by 1 base; bases with no gene match: 5. From germline, CDR1 is SGHVS and CDR2 FNYEAQ. The CDR3 is 15 residues long. Libraries were prepared by immunoSEQ multiplex PCR; TCRdb keeps only in-frame clonotypes and omits some of them. This sample carries 65,000 to 100,000 clones, over 75% of them seen once, and the ten largest clones take 22%. The sequence came from an adult in good health. V gene TRBV7-6 combines with J gene TRBJ1-1, with TRBD1 matching 7 bases. The sample here was peripheral blood, taken on day 0 of AZD1222 vaccination. CDR3 DNA sequence: TGTGCCAGCAGCTTAGGAGGGGGCGCCCACACTGAAGCTTTCTTT. Residues: CASSLGGGAHTEAFF.